This is a list of T cell receptor beta chains from one sample in a study of blood T cell repertoires in COVID-19. Profiling relied on immunoSEQ multiplex PCR, and the TCRdb table lists in-frame clones only, not all of them. The top ten clones hold roughly 8.7% of a sample with some 200,000 clones, 75% to 80% of them seen once. What was sequenced was peripheral blood. The receptors shown here come from a woman aged 45 to 65 with active or convalescent COVID-19. The CDR3 runs from the conserved cysteine through the conserved F or W. Each record gives: V gene, D gene, clone size, J gene, CDR3 protein, CDR3 DNA. D genes are given only for firm matches. Rows give clone size only sometimes, using once, few, many, or a class for an expanded clone.

>TRBV6-5|TRBD1|NA|TRBJ1-1
CASREGTVSNTEAFF
TGTGCCAGCAGGGAGGGGACAGTTTCGAACACTGAAGCTTTCTTT
>TRBV30|TRBD1|many|TRBJ1-1
CAWSLQQGGAFF
TGTGCCTGGAGTCTGCAGCAGGGGGGAGCTTTCTTT
>TRBV5-4|TRBD2|NA|TRBJ2-1
CASSKGLAVPSSYNEQFF
TGTGCCAGCAGCAAAGGACTAGCGGTCCCGAGCTCCTACAATGAGCAGTTCTTC
>TRBV4-1|NA|NA|TRBJ1-1
CASRGEGDTEAFF
TGCGCCAGCAGAGGCGAGGGGGACACTGAAGCTTTCTTT
>TRBV3-1/TRBV3-2|NA|NA|TRBJ2-2
CASSPSGAVTGELFF
TGTGCCAGCAGCCCTTCAGGGGCCGTCACCGGGGAGCTGTTTTTT
>TRBV6-5|NA|once|TRBJ2-6
CASSSGSGANVLTF
TGTGCCAGCAGTTCGGGCTCTGGGGCCAACGTCCTGACTTTC
>TRBV24-1|TRBD1|NA|TRBJ1-1
CATSDPRDRTAEAFF
TGTGCCACCAGTGATCCCCGGGACAGGACAGCGGAAGCTTTCTTT
>TRBV2|NA|NA|TRBJ2-1
CATNRDTLIGEQFF
TGTGCCACTAACCGGGACACCCTCATCGGTGAGCAGTTCTTC
>TRBV20-1|NA|NA|TRBJ1-1
CSARDETEAFF
TGCAGTGCTAGAGATGAGACTGAAGCTTTCTTT
>TRBV12-5|NA|NA|TRBJ1-6
CASGLARGSPLHF
TGTGCTAGTGGTTTGGCCCGGGGTTCACCCCTCCACTTT
>TRBV5-1|TRBD1|NA|TRBJ1-1
CASSEGAIAGTEAFF
TGCGCCAGCAGCGAGGGGGCTATAGCGGGGACTGAAGCTTTCTTT
>TRBV19|NA|NA|TRBJ1-5
CASSIWTASYSNQPQHF
TGTGCCAGTAGTATCTGGACAGCGTCGTATAGCAATCAGCCCCAGCATTTT
>TRBV13|NA|NA|TRBJ1-2
CASSGNNYGYTF
TGTGCCAGCTCGGGGAACAACTATGGCTACACCTTC
>TRBV4-2|TRBD2|once|TRBJ2-7
CASSQRGGPQAHEQYF
TGTGCCAGCAGCCAAAGGGGAGGGCCCCAGGCCCACGAGCAGTACTTC
>TRBV5-4|NA|once|TRBJ2-6
CASSLGGPISGANVLTF
TGTGCCAGCAGCTTGGGAGGTCCCATCTCTGGGGCCAACGTCCTGACTTTC
>TRBV6-2/TRBV6-3|TRBD1|NA|TRBJ1-5
CASSTGEPQHF
TGTGCCAGCAGTACAGGGGAGCCCCAGCATTTT
>TRBV20-1|NA|NA|TRBJ1-5
CSASQGNSNQPQHF
TGCAGTGCTAGTCAGGGAAATAGCAATCAGCCCCAGCATTTT
>TRBV11-3|TRBD2|NA|TRBJ2-1
CASSSRGGVYEQFF
TGTGCCAGCAGCTCGCGCGGGGGAGTCTATGAGCAGTTCTTC
>TRBV29-1|NA|NA|TRBJ2-2
CSVVTVDTGELFF
TGCAGCGTTGTTACTGTGGACACCGGGGAGCTGTTTTTT
>TRBV5-6|TRBD1|NA|TRBJ1-3
CASSSTGTAGNTIYF
TGTGCCAGCAGCTCGACAGGGACCGCTGGAAACACCATATATTTT
>TRBV6-5|TRBD1|NA|TRBJ1-1
CASSYSGQGNTEAFF
TGTGCCAGCAGTTACTCGGGACAGGGAAACACTGAAGCTTTCTTT
>TRBV4-3|NA|NA|TRBJ2-1
CASSLGGTFSNEQFF
TGCGCCAGCAGCCTTGGGGGGACGTTTTCCAATGAGCAGTTCTTC
>TRBV5-1|TRBD2|NA|TRBJ2-5
CASSGTSGGLGETQYF
TGCGCCAGCTCCGGGACTAGCGGGGGTTTGGGCGAGACCCAGTACTTC
>TRBV5-1|NA|NA|TRBJ1-2
CASSLSQGNYGYTF
TGCGCCAGCAGCTTGAGTCAGGGGAACTATGGCTACACCTTC
>TRBV7-2|TRBD1|once|TRBJ1-2
CASSLAGQGNYGYTF
TGTGCCAGCAGCTTAGCGGGACAGGGGAACTATGGCTACACCTTC
>TRBV6-2/TRBV6-3|TRBD2|NA|TRBJ2-3
CASSYFPSSGRLGTDTQYF
TGTGCCAGCAGTTACTTCCCCTCTAGCGGGAGACTCGGCACAGATACGCAGTATTTT
>TRBV25-1|NA|NA|TRBJ2-3
CASSEANTDTQYF
TGTGCCAGCAGTGAAGCTAACACAGATACGCAGTATTTT
>TRBV29-1|TRBD1|few|TRBJ2-5
CSVRTGGETQYF
TGCAGCGTCCGGACAGGGGGGGAGACCCAGTACTTC
>TRBV7-6|NA|few|TRBJ2-6
CASSPRVSGANVLTF
TGTGCCAGCAGCCCCAGGGTCTCTGGGGCCAACGTCCTGACTTTC
>TRBV5-4|TRBD1|NA|TRBJ2-7
CASSIDRGGEQYF
TGTGCCAGCAGCATCGACAGGGGCGGCGAGCAGTACTTC
>TRBV2|TRBD2|NA|TRBJ2-1
CASSPPGLVGQKNNEQFF
TGTGCCAGCAGTCCACCGGGACTAGTAGGTCAAAAGAACAATGAGCAGTTCTTC
>TRBV5-4|NA|NA|TRBJ2-3
CASSLVGAVSTDTQYF
TGTGCCAGCAGCTTGGTGGGGGCGGTTAGCACAGATACGCAGTATTTT
>TRBV12-3/TRBV12-4|TRBD1|NA|TRBJ1-2
CASSLGTGYGYTF
TGTGCCAGCAGTTTGGGGACAGGCTATGGCTACACCTTC
>TRBV5-1|TRBD1|NA|TRBJ2-5
CASSLARDRPSETQYF
TGCGCCAGCAGCTTGGCAAGGGACAGGCCATCAGAGACCCAGTACTTC
>TRBV6-5|NA|NA|TRBJ1-5
CASSYSQGRQPQHF
TGTGCCAGCAGTTACTCGCAGGGGCGTCAGCCCCAGCATTTT
>TRBV18|TRBD1|NA|TRBJ1-5
CASSPGQERQPQHF
TGTGCCAGCTCACCCGGACAGGAGCGCCAGCCCCAGCATTTT
>TRBV7-3|NA|NA|TRBJ1-1
CASSPGSWGVTEAFF
TGTGCCAGCAGCCCAGGGTCGTGGGGTGTTACTGAAGCTTTCTTT